The 15 T cell receptor beta chains below all came from one sample that was sequenced in a study of cytomegalovirus exposure and HLA in healthy donors. Primers included in the PCR were 60 Vbeta and 13 Jbeta primers. The table came from immunoSEQ multiplex PCR; TCRdb's copy has only in-frame clones and leaves some out. The table shows 120,000 or so clones, with 65% to 80% occurring only once. The sequencing input was PBMCs. The source is a man aged 30-40 years in good health and CMV-seronegative.

The chain links TRBV28 to TRBJ1-5; D is undetermined. Trimming left V 8 bases short and J 0 bases short, with 17 bases between. Germline V gene data show CDR1 as MDHEN and CDR2 as SYDVKM. CDR3 size: 16 residues. This CDR3 reads CASGVRTFYSNQPQHF. As DNA, the CDR3 is TGTGCCAGCGGCGTGAGGACTTTCTATAGCAATCAGCCCCAGCATTTT.

This chain links TRBV7-9 with TRBJ1-2, with D perhaps TRBD1 (6 bases). This CDR3 is 14 amino acids long. V was pared by 1 base and J by 7 bases, with 13 bases between. CDR1 is SEHNR, CDR2 FQNEAQ, per germline (reference sequence). CDR3 sequence: CASSLGQGGLGYTF. The CDR3 bases are TGTGCCAGCAGCTTAGGACAAGGGGGTCTTGGCTACACCTTC. The full variable domain, its missing parts supplied by reference TRBV7-9 and TRBJ1-2, is DTGVSQNPRHKITKRGQNVTFRCDPISEHNRLYWYRQTLGQGPEFLTYFQNEAQLEKSRLLSDRFSAERPKGSFSTLEIQRTEQGDSAMYLCASSLGQGGLGYTFGSGTRLTVV.

The chain combines TRBV7-9 with TRBJ1-1; 9 bases are shared with TRBD1. The CDR3 covers 17 residues. The V gene's germline CDR1 is SEHNR and CDR2 FQNEAQ (reference sequence). Trimming cost V 5 bases and J 0 bases; bases outside gene matches: 10. CDR3 bases: TGTGCCAGCAGCCAAAGACAGGGGGGCCCGATGAACACTGAAGCTTTCTTT. Amino acid sequence: CASSQRQGGPMNTEAFF. Variable domain in full (rest from reference TRBV7-9 and TRBJ1-1): DTGVSQNPRHKITKRGQNVTFRCDPISEHNRLYWYRQTLGQGPEFLTYFQNEAQLEKSRLLSDRFSAERPKGSFSTLEIQRTEQGDSAMYLCASSQRQGGPMNTEAFFGQGTRLTVV.

The J gene is TRBJ1-1, the V gene TRBV28; 9 nucleotides agree with TRBD1. Per the germline V gene, CDR1 is MDHEN and CDR2 is SYDVKM. The CDR3 sequence is 16 residues long. V lost 5 bases, J lost 1 base, and 8 bases stayed unmatched. The CDR3: CASSPSPGQGNTEAFF. The CDR3 bases are TGTGCCAGCAGTCCTTCCCCGGGACAGGGGAACACTGAAGCTTTCTTT.

The chain has TRBV11-2 and TRBJ2-7; D remains ambiguous. The CDR3 loop spans 13 amino acids. Germline V gene data show CDR1 as SGHAT and CDR2 as FQNNGV. V lost 5 bases to trimming and J lost 3 bases, with 11 bases between them. This chain's CDR3 is CASSKASNYEQYF. As DNA, the CDR3 is TGTGCCAGCAGCAAGGCTAGTAACTACGAGCAGTACTTC.

This chain joins TRBV9 and TRBJ2-1; TRBD1 might be the D (6 bases). Looked up from germline, CDR1 is SGDLS and CDR2 is YYNGEE. The CDR3 has 16 residues. The V end lost 0 bases, the J end lost 5 bases, and 15 bases lay between the germline ends. CDR3 bases: TGTGCCAGCAGCGTAGGTCCCAGGGGAAAAAACAATGAGCAGTTCTTC. It translates to CASSVGPRGKNNEQFF.

V usage is TRBV28 and J usage is TRBJ1-5; D unresolved. CDR3 length: 13 residues. Trimming stripped 9 bases from V and 6 bases from J, with 15 bases between. Per the germline V gene, CDR1 is MDHEN and CDR2 is SYDVKM. CDR3: CASGQSTGQPQHF. The CDR3 DNA reads TGTGCCAGTGGTCAGAGTACGGGTCAGCCCCAGCATTTT. Complete variable domain (other parts from reference TRBV28 and TRBJ1-5): DVKVTQSSRYLVKRTGEKVFLECVQDMDHENMFWYRQDPGLGLRLIYFSYDVKMKEKGDIPEGYSVSREKKERFSLILESASTNQTSMYLCASGQSTGQPQHFGDGTRLSIL.

This sequence joins TRBV30 and TRBJ2-2; TRBD1 agrees at 9 bases. CDR1 and CDR2 from the germline V gene are GTSNPN and SVGIG (reference sequence). J was trimmed by 7 bases and V by 1 base; bases with no gene match: 10. The CDR3 length is 16 residues. Written as DNA, the CDR3 is TGTGCCTGGAGTGCAGCACAGTGGGGACAGGGCGGGGAGCTGTTTTTT. The encoded protein is CAWSAAQWGQGGELFF.

CDR3 region: CASSYGGGARNTEAFF. The CDR3, as DNA: TGTGCCAGCAGTTACGGAGGCGGGGCTCGGAACACTGAAGCTTTCTTT. The chain links TRBV6-6 to TRBJ1-1; possible D gene TRBD1, 5 bases. Germline V gene sequence: CDR1 MNHNY, CDR2 SVGAGI (reference sequence). The V and J ends lost 2 bases and 1 base respectively, with 14 bases between them. CDR3 length: 16 residues.

This sequence joins TRBV4-1 and TRBJ2-7; 7 positions agree with TRBD2. The CDR3 covers 16 residues. Germline-derived CDR1 and CDR2 are MGHRA and YSYEKL. Trimming at V came to 1 base and at J to 0 bases, leaving 6 bases not matched to a gene. The CDR3 sequence: CASSQGAGLSSYEQYF. The CDR3 nucleotides are TGCGCCAGCAGCCAAGGAGCGGGGCTGAGCTCCTACGAGCAGTACTTC.

The chain employs TRBV29-1 and TRBJ2-7; 12 positions agree with TRBD2. V shed 4 bases and J 4 bases; nucleotides not matched to a gene: 5. The CDR3 is made up of 14 amino acids. Germline-derived CDR1 and CDR2 are SQVTM and ANQGSEA. CDR3 DNA sequence: TGCAGCGTTGTTCCGACTAGCGGGAGTTACGAGCAGTACTTC. It translates to CSVVPTSGSYEQYF.

The V call is TRBV7-2, the J call TRBJ2-7, with a possible D match to TRBD1 (5 bases). The CDR3 is 14 amino acids. Trimming left V 7 bases short and J 0 bases short, with 13 bases between. CDR1 is SGHTA, CDR2 FQGNSA, per germline. The CDR3 protein is CASTSGQGSYEQYF. The CDR3 DNA follows: TGTGCCAGCACCTCCGGGCAGGGCTCCTACGAGCAGTACTTC.

This clone is a singleton in its sample. This chain's CDR3 is CASSAPRGNYGYTF. As DNA, the CDR3 is TGTGCCAGCAGCGCCCCGCGGGGGAACTATGGCTACACCTTC. This rearrangement joins TRBV6-5 to TRBJ1-2; TRBD1 is a possible D gene (5 bases). Germline CDR1 MNHEY, CDR2 SVGAGI. This CDR3 contains 14 residues. Trimming took off 6 bases at V and 2 bases at J, with 13 bases between the two ends.

V is TRBV6-6 and J is TRBJ1-4, with D possibly TRBD1 on 6 matching bases. The germline CDR1 and CDR2 sequences are MNHNY and SVGAGI (reference sequence). The germline V and J ends were trimmed by 6 bases and 4 bases, with 18 bases remaining between them. The CDR3 consists of 16 residues. The CDR3 DNA is TGTGCCAGCAGCCTTAGGGGGACATACAGTAATGAAAAACTGTTTTTT. Its translation is CASSLRGTYSNEKLFF.

The V gene is TRBV30, the J gene TRBJ2-7; D is undetermined. The CDR3 contains 11 residues. Germline CDR1 is GTSNPN and CDR2 is SVGIG (reference sequence). Trimming took 6 bases from V and 2 from J, leaving 8 bases between them. CDR3 in amino acids: CACRQTYEQYF. The CDR3 DNA is TGTGCCTGCAGACAAACCTACGAGCAGTACTTC.